This T cell receptor (beta chain) comes out of a study of response to subunit inactivated influenza vaccine. TCRdb re-derived calls from the RT-PCR reads in MiXCR, one entry per CDR3 protein. The sample contains hundreds of thousands of distinct CDR3 sequences, under 9% of which appear only once. Findings and caveats of the study: Each seasonal flu vaccination may recruit only limited new T cells, authors suggested.

The germline gives CDR1 MDHEN, CDR2 SYDVKM. V lost 4 bases, J lost 0 bases, and 13 bases lay in between. The CDR3 totals 15 residues. This clonotype was found a few times. The antigen remains undetermined. This receptor was obtained from a man between 50 and 69 years old who received an inactivated influenza vaccine. This chain connects TRBV28 to TRBJ2-7; D ambiguous. Sequences were derived from PBMCs from blood, sampled less than 30 months after vaccination. CDR3 protein: CASSSPGFGSYEQYF. CDR3 in DNA: TGTGCCAGCAGTTCCCCTGGATTCGGCTCCTACGAGCAGTACTTC.